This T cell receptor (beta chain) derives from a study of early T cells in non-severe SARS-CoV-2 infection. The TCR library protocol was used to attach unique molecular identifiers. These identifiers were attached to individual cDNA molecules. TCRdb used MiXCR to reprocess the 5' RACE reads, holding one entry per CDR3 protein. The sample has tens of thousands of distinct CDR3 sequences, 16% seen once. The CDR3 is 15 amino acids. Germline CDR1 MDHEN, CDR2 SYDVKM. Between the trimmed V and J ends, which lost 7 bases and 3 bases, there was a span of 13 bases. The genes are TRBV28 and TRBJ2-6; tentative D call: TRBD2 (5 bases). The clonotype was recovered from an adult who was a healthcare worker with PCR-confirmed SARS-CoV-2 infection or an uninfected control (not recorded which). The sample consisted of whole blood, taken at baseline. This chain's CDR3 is CASTQREIGANVLTF. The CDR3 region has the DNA TGTGCCAGCACCCAGAGGGAGATTGGGGCCAACGTCCTGACTTTC.